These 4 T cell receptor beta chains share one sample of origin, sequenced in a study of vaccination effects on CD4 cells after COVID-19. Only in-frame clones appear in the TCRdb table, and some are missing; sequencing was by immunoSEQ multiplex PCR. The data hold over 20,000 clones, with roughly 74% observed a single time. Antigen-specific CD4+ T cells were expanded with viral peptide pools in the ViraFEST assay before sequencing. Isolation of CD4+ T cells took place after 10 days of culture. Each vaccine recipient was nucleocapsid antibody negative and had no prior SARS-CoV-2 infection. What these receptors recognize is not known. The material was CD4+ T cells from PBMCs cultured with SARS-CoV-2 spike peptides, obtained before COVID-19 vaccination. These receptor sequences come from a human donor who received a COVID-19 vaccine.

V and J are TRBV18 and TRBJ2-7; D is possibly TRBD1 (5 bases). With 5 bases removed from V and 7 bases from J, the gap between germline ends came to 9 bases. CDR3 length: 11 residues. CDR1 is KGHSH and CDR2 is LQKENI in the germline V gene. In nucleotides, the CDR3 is TGTGCCAGCTCAACAGGTAAAGAGCAGTACTTC. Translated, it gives CASSTGKEQYF.

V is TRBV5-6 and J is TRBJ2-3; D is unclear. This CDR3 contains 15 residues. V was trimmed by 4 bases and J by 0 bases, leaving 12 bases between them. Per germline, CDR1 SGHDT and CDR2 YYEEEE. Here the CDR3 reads CASSQRIDSTDTQYF. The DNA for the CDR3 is TGTGCCAGCAGCCAGAGGATAGACAGCACAGATACGCAGTATTTT. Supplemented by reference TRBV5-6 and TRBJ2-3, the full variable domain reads DAGVTQSPTHLIKTRGQQVTLRCSPKSGHDTVSWYQQALGQGPQFIFQYYEEEERQRGNFPDRFSGHQFPNYSSELNVNALLLGDSALYLCASSQRIDSTDTQYFGPGTRLTVL.

CDR3 in amino acids: CASSKSSGTDQETQYF. CDR3 DNA: TGTGCCAGCAGCAAGTCTAGCGGGACCGATCAAGAGACCCAGTACTTC. This rearrangement joins TRBV21-1 to TRBJ2-5; the listed D gene, TRBD2, was not tested against the DNA. TRBV21-1 is reported as a pseudogene. This CDR3 contains 16 residues.

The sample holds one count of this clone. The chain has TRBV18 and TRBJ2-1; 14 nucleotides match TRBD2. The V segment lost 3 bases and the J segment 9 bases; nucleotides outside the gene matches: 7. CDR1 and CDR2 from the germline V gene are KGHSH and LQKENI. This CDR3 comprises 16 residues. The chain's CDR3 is CASSPRGLAGGFEQFF. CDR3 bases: TGTGCCAGCTCACCGCGAGGACTAGCGGGAGGTTTTGAGCAGTTCTTC.